This passage covers 24 T cell receptor beta chains from one sample sequenced in a study of OX40 agonist ivuxolimab in advanced cancers. TCRdb's table, derived via immunoSEQ multiplex PCR, lists solely in-frame clones and lacks some. Among some 60,000 clones listed, about 89% were seen once. Here the sequenced sample was CD4+ or CD8+ T cells sorted from blood, taken in a trial of the OX40 agonist ivuxolimab. Every receptor here comes from an adult with an advanced solid tumor such as melanoma, head and neck, liver or kidney cancer.

The chain has TRBV28 and TRBJ2-1; 13 positions agree with TRBD2. Trimming removed 3 bases from V and 0 bases from J; junction bases left unmatched: 8. The CDR3 runs to 19 residues. The germline gives CDR1 MDHEN, CDR2 SYDVKM. The CDR3 is CASSLGGTSGVSSYNEQFF. CDR3 sequence (DNA): TGTGCCAGCAGTTTGGGGGGGACTAGCGGGGTTAGCTCCTACAATGAGCAGTTCTTC.

This chain links TRBV4-2 with TRBJ2-3, with 9 positions matching TRBD1. CDR1 is LGHNA and CDR2 is YNFKEQ in the germline V gene. The CDR3 extends over 17 amino acids. J was trimmed by 6 bases and V by 1 base; bases with no gene match: 11. The CDR3: CASSQGSGQGMRDTQYF. The CDR3 coding sequence is TGTGCCAGCAGCCAAGGTTCAGGACAGGGGATGAGGGATACGCAGTATTTT.

The J gene is TRBJ1-2, the V gene TRBV2; TRBD1 might be the D (5 bases). Trimming took off 6 bases at V and 6 bases at J, with 17 bases between the two ends. The CDR3 totals 14 residues. The germline V gene encodes CDR1 SNHLY and CDR2 FYNNEI. CDR3 protein: CASRKGQEINGYTF. CDR3 bases: TGTGCCAGCAGGAAGGGGCAGGAAATCAATGGCTACACCTTC.

This rearrangement joins TRBV5-1 to TRBJ1-1; D is unresolved. This CDR3 spans 15 amino acids. Germline V lookup: CDR1 SGHRS, CDR2 YFSETQ. With 0 bases removed from V and 4 bases from J, the gap between germline ends came to 13 bases. This CDR3 is CASSLVRGQITEAFF. The DNA for the CDR3 is TGCGCCAGCAGCTTGGTCCGCGGTCAAATCACTGAAGCTTTCTTT. Supplemented by reference TRBV5-1 and TRBJ1-1, the full variable domain reads KAGVTQTPRYLIKTRGQQVTLSCSPISGHRSVSWYQQTPGQGLQFLFEYFSETQRNKGNFPGRFSGRQFSNSRSEMNVSTLELGDSALYLCASSLVRGQITEAFFGQGTRLTVV.

The chain uses TRBV27 and TRBJ2-1; TRBD2 aligns across 14 bases. V was pared by 5 bases and J by 7 bases, with 10 bases of the junction left unmatched. The germline CDR1 and CDR2 sequences are MNHEY and SMNVEV (reference sequence). The CDR3 has 17 residues. The CDR3 region is CASSPNRLAGGGNEQFF. CDR3 sequence (DNA): TGTGCCAGCAGTCCGAACCGACTAGCGGGAGGGGGAAATGAGCAGTTCTTC.

This clone was detected only a few times. The DNA for the CDR3 is TGTGCCAGCTCACCGACAGCGAACACCGGGGAGCTGTTTTTT. This codes for CASSPTANTGELFF. This chain connects TRBV18 to TRBJ2-2, with a weak D call TRBD1 (5 bases). The germline V gene encodes CDR1 KGHSH and CDR2 LQKENI. This CDR3 is 14 amino acids long. V lost 3 bases and J 0 bases, leaving 5 bases between the germline ends.

The chain recombines TRBV11-1 with TRBJ1-1; D not certain. In germline, CDR1 is SGHAT, CDR2 FQDESV (reference sequence). CDR3 length: 12 residues. Trimming stripped 8 bases from V and 3 bases from J, with 10 bases between. The CDR3 region has the DNA TGTGCCAGCTCCCCCCTGGACACTGAAGCTTTCTTT. This codes for CASSPLDTEAFF. Based on the CDR3 plus reference TRBV11-1 and TRBJ1-1, the full variable domain is EAEVAQSPRYKITEKSQAVAFWCDPISGHATLYWYRQILGQGPELLVQFQDESVVDDSQLPKDRFSAERLKGVDSTLKIQPAELGDSAMYLCASSPLDTEAFFGQGTRLTVV.

This sequence joins TRBV20-1 and TRBJ2-3; no clear D gene. V was cut by 5 bases and J by 5 bases, with 5 bases left in between. CDR1 is DFQATT and CDR2 is SNEGSKA in the germline V gene (reference sequence). The CDR3 runs 10 residues. CDR3 residues: CSASVDTQYF. As DNA, the CDR3 is TGCAGTGCTTCCGTAGATACGCAGTATTTT.

The chain uses TRBV10-3 and TRBJ2-2; D may be TRBD2 (6 bases). Germline assignment: CDR1 ENHRY and CDR2 SYGVKD. CDR3 length: 18 residues. V was pared by 2 bases and J by 4 bases, with 20 bases between. Written as DNA, the CDR3 is TGTGCCATCAGTGAGCGGGAGAAGGCCTTCAGTGGCACCGGGGAGCTGTTTTTT. Amino acid sequence: CAISEREKAFSGTGELFF.

The V gene is TRBV4-3, the J gene TRBJ1-1, with D perhaps TRBD1 (5 bases). The CDR3 length is 15 residues. Germline V gives CDR1 LGHNA, CDR2 YSLEER. Deletions cut 3 bases from V and 5 bases from J, with 16 bases between. The CDR3 region has the DNA TGCGCCAGCAGCCAGGGGGACGTAAGGCGGACTGAAGCTTTCTTT. This translates into CASSQGDVRRTEAFF.

This chain links TRBV5-4 with TRBJ2-3; D uncertain. The V end lost 1 base, the J end lost 6 bases, and 18 bases lay between the germline ends. The CDR3 loop spans 16 amino acids. The germline CDR1 and CDR2 sequences are SGHNT and YYREEE (reference sequence). CDR3 nucleotides: TGTGCCAGCAGCTTGATTGTGGCCCATGAGGTTGATACGCAGTATTTT. It yields the protein CASSLIVAHEVDTQYF.

This clone was counted a few times. The rearrangement uses TRBV27 and TRBJ2-7; D is possibly TRBD1 (6 bases). From germline, CDR1 is MNHEY and CDR2 SMNVEV (reference sequence). Trimming took 2 bases from V and 5 from J, leaving 28 bases between them. The CDR3 is 19 residues long. CDR3 region: CASSLRPVGVGQRKNEQYF. In nucleotides, the CDR3 is TGTGCCAGCAGTTTAAGGCCGGTCGGTGTCGGACAGAGGAAAAACGAGCAGTACTTC.

This chain joins TRBV5-6 and TRBJ2-7; 7 bases align to TRBD1. Germline lookup yields CDR1 SGHDT and CDR2 YYEEEE. The CDR3 totals 15 residues. V was clipped by 6 bases and J by 5 bases; unmatched bases: 14. CDR3 region: CASTPRDSRWDEQYF. CDR3 coding DNA: TGTGCCAGCACCCCCCGGGACAGCCGGTGGGACGAGCAGTACTTC.

CDR3 amino acids: CASTNSMNTEAFF. CDR3 DNA: TGTGCCAGCACGAATTCCATGAACACTGAAGCTTTCTTT. V gene TRBV28 combines with J gene TRBJ1-1; D is undetermined. The CDR3 contains 13 residues. CDR1 is MDHEN and CDR2 is SYDVKM in the germline V gene. V lost 7 bases and J lost 0, with 9 bases in between.

The rearrangement uses TRBV5-1 and TRBJ2-1; D gene uncertain. The V gene's germline CDR1 is SGHRS and CDR2 YFSETQ. CDR3 size: 13 residues. Trimming left V 7 bases short and J 5 bases short, with 13 bases between. The CDR3 DNA is TGCGCCAGCGGAACCGGTTCAGACAATGAGCAGTTCTTC. As protein: CASGTGSDNEQFF.

The CDR3, as DNA: TGCAGCGTTGTGGGTACTGGGCCCTACGAGCAGTACTTC. The encoded protein is CSVVGTGPYEQYF. This chain uses TRBV29-1 with TRBJ2-7; no clear D. Per germline, CDR1 SQVTM and CDR2 ANQGSEA. CDR3 size: 13 residues. Trimming stripped 4 bases from V and 2 bases from J, with 12 bases between.

The rearrangement links TRBV4-2 to TRBJ2-7; D gene ambiguous. V shed 0 bases and J shed 5 bases, with 8 bases lying between them. This CDR3 is built from 13 residues. Germline V gives CDR1 LGHNA, CDR2 YNFKEQ. DNA of the CDR3: TGTGCCAGCAGCCAAGATTCGACCAACGAGCAGTACTTC. It translates to CASSQDSTNEQYF.

This clone was recorded once. The chain couples TRBV18 to TRBJ2-3; no clear D. CDR3 length equals 11 residues. Germline loops: CDR1 KGHSH, CDR2 LQKENI. V was cut by 3 bases and J by 6 bases, with 4 bases left in between. The CDR3 is CASSPGDTQYF. The CDR3 DNA reads as TGTGCCAGCTCACCTGGGGATACGCAGTATTTT.

V is TRBV11-2 and J is TRBJ1-5; TRBD1 aligns across 9 bases. CDR3 length: 15 amino acids. J was trimmed by 7 bases and V by 5 bases; bases with no gene match: 9. Germline CDR1 SGHAT, CDR2 FQNNGV. The CDR3 sequence is CASSTGTGIGQPQHF. In DNA, the CDR3 is TGTGCCAGCAGCACCGGGACAGGGATAGGCCAGCCCCAGCATTTT.

This clone was observed a single time. The V gene is TRBV7-6, the J gene TRBJ1-4; TRBD1 is a possible D gene (6 bases). This CDR3 spans 18 amino acids. V was trimmed by 5 bases and J by 10 bases, leaving 29 bases between them. Germline-derived CDR1 and CDR2 are SGHVS and FNYEAQ. CDR3 amino acids: CASSPVGRGAVMSGKLFF. CDR3 in DNA: TGTGCCAGCAGCCCAGTTGGACGGGGGGCAGTAATGAGTGGAAAACTGTTTTTT.

V is TRBV5-1 and J is TRBJ2-6; 8 bases fit TRBD1. Germline V gives CDR1 SGHRS, CDR2 YFSETQ. The CDR3 consists of 16 residues. V shed 1 base, J shed 2 bases, and the junction held 2 bases outside the gene matches. The chain's CDR3 is CASSLTGGTGANVLTF. As DNA, the CDR3 is TGCGCCAGCAGCTTGACAGGGGGAACTGGGGCCAACGTCCTGACTTTC.

This chain joins TRBV5-1 and TRBJ2-7; maybe TRBD1 (6 bases). Germline assignment: CDR1 SGHRS and CDR2 YFSETQ. V lost 3 bases, J lost 1 base, and 11 bases lay in between. CDR3 size: 14 residues. DNA of the CDR3: TGCGCCAGCAGCTGGGGGCAGGGTTCCTACGAGCAGTACTTC. It encodes CASSWGQGSYEQYF.

The CDR3 DNA follows: TGCGCCAGCAGTGAAGGGTTAGCGGGAACCTACGAGCAGTACTTC. Amino acid sequence: CASSEGLAGTYEQYF. V usage is TRBV5-1 and J usage is TRBJ2-7; 8 nucleotides match TRBD2. The CDR3 sequence is 15 residues long. J lost 2 bases, V lost 5 bases, and 9 bases had no gene match. In germline, CDR1 is SGHRS, CDR2 YFSETQ.

The CDR3 spells CASSQEGRGVEAFF. The CDR3 DNA sequence: TGCGCCAGCAGCCAAGAGGGACGGGGGGTTGAAGCTTTCTTT. The chain couples TRBV4-3 to TRBJ1-1, with D possibly TRBD1 on 5 matching bases. The germline V gene encodes CDR1 LGHNA and CDR2 YSLEER. This CDR3 spans 14 amino acids. The V end was cut by 0 bases, the J end by 7 bases, with 12 bases between.